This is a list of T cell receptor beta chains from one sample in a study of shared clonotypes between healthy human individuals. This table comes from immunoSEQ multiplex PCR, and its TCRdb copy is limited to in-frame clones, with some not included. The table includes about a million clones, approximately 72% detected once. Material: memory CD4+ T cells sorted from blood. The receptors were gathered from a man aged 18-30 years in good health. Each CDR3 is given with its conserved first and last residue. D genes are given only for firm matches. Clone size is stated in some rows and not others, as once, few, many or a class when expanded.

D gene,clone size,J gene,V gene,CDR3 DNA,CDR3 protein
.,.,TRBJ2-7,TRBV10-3,TGTGCCATCAGGGGGGGAGGCGGCGAGCAGTACTTC,CAIRGGGGEQYF
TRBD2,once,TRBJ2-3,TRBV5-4,TGTGCCAGCAGCTCCGGGACTAGCGGATTCACAGATACGCAGTATTTT,CASSSGTSGFTDTQYF
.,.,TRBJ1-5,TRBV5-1,TGCGCCAGCAGCTTTGTTGCCTCGACGGGAGTGAGCAATCAGCCCCAGCATTTT,CASSFVASTGVSNQPQHF
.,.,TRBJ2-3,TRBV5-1,TGCGCCAGCAGCGCAAACACAGATACGCAGTATTTT,CASSANTDTQYF
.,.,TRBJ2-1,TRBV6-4,TGTGCCAGCAGTGAAACGTTTCCCAGTGAGCAGTTCTTC,CASSETFPSEQFF
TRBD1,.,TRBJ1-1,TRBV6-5,TGTGCCAGCAGTTACTCGTGGGACAGGCGAAACACTGAAGCTTTCTTT,CASSYSWDRRNTEAFF
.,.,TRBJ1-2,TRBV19,TGTGCCAGTAGTCCCGTCGGGTCCATGGGCGGCTACACCTTC,CASSPVGSMGGYTF
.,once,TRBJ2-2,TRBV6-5,TGTGCCAGCAGTTACGGCAAGGTCACCGGGGAGCTGTTTTTT,CASSYGKVTGELFF
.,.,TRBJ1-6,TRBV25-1,TGTGCCAGCAGTGAAGGCAGTCCGAATAGGGATTCACCCCTCCACTTT,CASSEGSPNRDSPLHF
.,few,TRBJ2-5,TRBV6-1,TGTGCCAGCAGTGCCTCTAGCCCCAAAGAGACCCAGTACTTC,CASSASSPKETQYF
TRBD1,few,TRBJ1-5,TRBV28,TGTGCCAGCAGGACCGGGACAGGGGGAGGTCGTCAGCCCCAGCATTTT,CASRTGTGGGRQPQHF
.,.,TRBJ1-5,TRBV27,TGTGCCAGCAGTCCCCGGGGGGGAGGAGACAATCAGCCCCAGCATTTT,CASSPRGGGDNQPQHF
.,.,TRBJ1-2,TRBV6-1,TGTGCCAGCCGGGAGGCAGTCTCTAACTATGGCTACACCTTC,CASREAVSNYGYTF
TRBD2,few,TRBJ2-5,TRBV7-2,TGTGCCAGCAGCTTTTCCCAGCGGGGGGCATGGGAGACCCAGTACTTC,CASSFSQRGAWETQYF
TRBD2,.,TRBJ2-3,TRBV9,TGTGCCAGCAGCTCCCGACTAGCGGGGGGTACAGATACGCAGTATTTT,CASSSRLAGGTDTQYF
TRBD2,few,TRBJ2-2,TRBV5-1,TGCGCCAGCAGCTTCGTAGCGGGAGTTGTCGGGGAGCTGTTTTTT,CASSFVAGVVGELFF
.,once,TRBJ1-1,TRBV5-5,TGTGCCAGCAGCGTACAGGGACTGAACACTGAAGCTTTCTTT,CASSVQGLNTEAFF
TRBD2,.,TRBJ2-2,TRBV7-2,TGTGCCAGCAGAGGGACTAGCGGGAGCACCGGGGAGCTGTTTTTT,CASRGTSGSTGELFF
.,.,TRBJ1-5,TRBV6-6,TGTGCCAGCAGTTTCGAGACAATCGCTAATCAGCCCCAGCATTTT,CASSFETIANQPQHF
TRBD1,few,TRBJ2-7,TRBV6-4,TGTGCCAGCAGTGTCACAGGGGGTGGCGAGCAGTACTTC,CASSVTGGGEQYF
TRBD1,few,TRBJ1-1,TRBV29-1,TGCAGCGTTCACAGGGGCGGCACTGAAGCTTTCTTT,CSVHRGGTEAFF
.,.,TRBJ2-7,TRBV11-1,TGTGCCAGCAGCTTAGCGGGTAACAAAGCCTACGAGCAGTACTTC,CASSLAGNKAYEQYF
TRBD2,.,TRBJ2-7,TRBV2,TGTGCCAGCAGCGTTCTAGCGGTCACCGAGCAGTACTTC,CASSVLAVTEQYF
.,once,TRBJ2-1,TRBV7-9,TGTGCCAGCAGCTTTCTTATAGGGCACAATGAGCAGTTCTTC,CASSFLIGHNEQFF
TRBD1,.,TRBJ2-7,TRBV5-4,TGTGCCAGCAGCTTGGCACGACAGGGTTCCTACGAGCAGTACTTC,CASSLARQGSYEQYF
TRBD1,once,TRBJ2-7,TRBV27,TGTGCCAGCACCCGAGCAGGGGGCTACGAGCAGTACTTC,CASTRAGGYEQYF
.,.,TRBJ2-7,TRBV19,TGTGCCAGTAGTACAGGAGCCTTTTCCTACGAGCAGTACTTC,CASSTGAFSYEQYF
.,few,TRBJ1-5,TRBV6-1,TGTGCCACGTTTGCCAGCAGTAGCACTCAGCCCCAGCATTTT,CATFASSSTQPQHF
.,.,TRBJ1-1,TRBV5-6,TGTGCCAGCAGCCCGGGGGGGAGGAACACTGAAGCTTTCTTT,CASSPGGRNTEAFF
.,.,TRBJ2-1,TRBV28,TGTGCCAGCACAGAATCGGGGAGTGAGAGCAATGAGCAGTTCTTC,CASTESGSESNEQFF
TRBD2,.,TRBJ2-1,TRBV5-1,TGCGCCAGCAGCCCAGGTCATGGGACTAGCGGGAGGGATGAGCAGTTCTTC,CASSPGHGTSGRDEQFF
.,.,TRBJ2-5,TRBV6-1,TGTGCCAGCCTTTTGGGGGGAGAGACCCAGTACTTC,CASLLGGETQYF
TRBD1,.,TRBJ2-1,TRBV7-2,TGTGCCAGCAGCGTCGACAGGGGTTGGAGCAATGAGCAGTTCTTC,CASSVDRGWSNEQFF
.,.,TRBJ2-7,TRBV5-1,TGCGCCAGCAGCTTGGGGACCGCGAGCTCCTACGAGCAGTACTTC,CASSLGTASSYEQYF
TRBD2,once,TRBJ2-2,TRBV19,TGTGCCAGTAGTCCACGGACTAGCAGGGGCACCGGGGAGCTGTTTTTT,CASSPRTSRGTGELFF
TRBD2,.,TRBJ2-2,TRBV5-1,TGCGCCAGCAGCCCCGGACTAGCGGTTGGTGGCGGGGAGCTGTTTTTT,CASSPGLAVGGGELFF
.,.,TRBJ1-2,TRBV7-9,TGTGCCAGCAGCTTATCAGGGGCCAATGGCTACACCTTC,CASSLSGANGYTF
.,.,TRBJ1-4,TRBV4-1,TGCGCCAGCAGCCGAACAGTCTCAGGGAATGAAAAACTGTTTTTT,CASSRTVSGNEKLFF
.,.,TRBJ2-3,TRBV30,TGTGCCTGGAGTAGCAGGGTAGATACGCAGTATTTT,CAWSSRVDTQYF
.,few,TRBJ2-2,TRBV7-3,TGTGCCAGCAGCTTACAGGGGTCCAACACCGGGGAGCTGTTTTTT,CASSLQGSNTGELFF
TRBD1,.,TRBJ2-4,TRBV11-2,TGTGCCAGCAGCTTAGGACAGGGCCTAGCCAAAAACATTCAGTACTTC,CASSLGQGLAKNIQYF
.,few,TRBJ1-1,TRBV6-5,TGTGCCAGCAGTTCCCCGACCGCTTCCTCTACTGAAGCTTTCTTT,CASSSPTASSTEAFF